The 21 T cell receptor beta chains presented below share a single source sample, sequenced in a study of molecular identifiers for immune sequencing clone quantification. TCRdb independently ran MiXCR on the PCR reads; one entry per CDR3 protein. The sample shows hundreds of thousands of distinct CDR3 sequences, roughly 25% of them seen only once. Input material: naive CD8+ T cells from blood, with Jurkat cell RNA spiked in. Subset: FACS-sorted CD8+CD4-CCR7+CD45RA+ naive T cells. These TCRs come from a human donor in good health. Some libraries in this study had Jurkat cell RNA spiked in.

This sequence joins TRBV27 and TRBJ2-3; D gene ambiguous. The CDR3 runs 15 residues. Germline assignment: CDR1 MNHEY and CDR2 SMNVEV (reference sequence). Trimming left V 6 bases short and J 5 bases short, with 18 bases between. CDR3 loop: CASREWGIGQDTQYF. The CDR3, as DNA: TGTGCCAGCAGAGAGTGGGGTATTGGGCAAGATACGCAGTATTTT.

There are a few counts of this clonotype. V is TRBV5-3 and J is TRBJ2-5; weak D call: TRBD1 (7 bases). TRBV5-3 is given ORF status, its function remaining uncertain. Between the trimmed V and J ends, which lost 8 bases and 5 bases, there was a span of 22 bases. The CDR3 contains 15 residues. CDR3 nucleotide sequence: TGTGCCAGCGCCCTAGGAGGGGGCAGAGGGGAGACCCAGTACTTC. Amino acids: CASALGGGRGETQYF.

The chain joins TRBV9 to TRBJ1-2, with D uncertain. Deletions cut 0 bases from V and 5 bases from J, with 11 bases between. The CDR3 is 14 residues long. The germline V gene has CDR1 SGDLS and CDR2 YYNGEE. The CDR3 sequence is CASSVGQALYGYTF. CDR3 sequence (DNA): TGTGCCAGCAGCGTAGGGCAGGCTCTATATGGCTACACCTTC. Based on the CDR3 plus reference TRBV9 and TRBJ1-2, the full variable domain is DSGVTQTPKHLITATGQRVTLRCSPRSGDLSVYWYQQSLDQGLQFLIQYYNGEERAKGNILERFSAQQFPDLHSELNLSSLELGDSALYFCASSVGQALYGYTFGSGTRLTVV.

This clonotype was counted between two and nine times. This chain joins TRBV6-5 and TRBJ1-4, with D possibly matching TRBD1 (6 bases). Germline V CDR1 and CDR2: MNHEY, SVGAGI. CDR3 length: 14 amino acids. V dropped 5 bases and J dropped 6 bases, with 13 bases sitting between them. Written as DNA, the CDR3 is TGTGCCAGCAGTCATCTCACAGGGTATGAAAAACTGTTTTTT. Protein: CASSHLTGYEKLFF.

This clonotype turned up a few times. This chain joins TRBV3-2 and TRBJ2-5; the tabulated D call, TRBD2, remains unverified against the DNA. TRBV3-2 is recorded as a pseudogene. This CDR3 spans 15 amino acids. Written as DNA, the CDR3 is TGTGCCAGCAGCTCCATGAGCGGGGGGGGAGAGACCCAGTACTTC. This translates into CASSSMSGGGETQYF.

This clonotype was counted at least ten times. A junction end diverges from the germline sequence, so it may reflect a read error. The rearrangement uses TRBV6-4 and TRBJ2-3, with D perhaps matching TRBD2 (5 bases). Germline CDR1 and CDR2: MRHNA and SNTAGT. This CDR3 has 13 residues. CDR3 nucleotide sequence: TGTGCCAGCCGTGACGGGGTCACAGATACGCAGTATTTT. Translating it yields CASRDGVTDTQYF.

This clonotype has more than one count but fewer than ten. The junction departs from germline at one end; a sequencing error may be responsible. The rearrangement uses TRBV5-1 and TRBJ1-1, with D possibly TRBD1 on 6 matching bases. Germline V gives CDR1 SGHRS, CDR2 YFSETQ. The CDR3 length is 14 residues. In DNA form, the CDR3 reads TGCGCCAGCAGCTGGGGGACATTGAAGACTGAAGCTTTCTTT. Its translation: CASSWGTLKTEAFF.

This clonotype was picked up many times. The genes are TRBV12-3 or TRBV12-4 and TRBJ1-4; D is perhaps TRBD1 (5 bases). The V end was cut by 2 bases, the J end by 7 bases, with 11 bases between. The CDR3 contains 14 residues. The CDR3 region has the DNA TGTGCCAGCAGTTTAACAAGAAGGGGTGAAAAACTGTTTTTT. As protein: CASSLTRRGEKLFF.

This clonotype was counted a few times. A junction boundary mismatches the germline segment, possibly from a read error. The CDR3 spells CAGSSSSYEQYF. In DNA, the CDR3 is TGTGCCGGCAGCTCCAGCTCCTACGAGCAGTACTTC. This chain connects TRBV7-2 to TRBJ2-7; D is ambiguous. This CDR3 contains 12 residues. In germline, CDR1 is SGHTA, CDR2 FQGNSA. Complete variable domain (other parts from reference TRBV7-2 and TRBJ2-7): GAGVSQSPSNKVTEKGKDVELRCDPISGHTALYWYRQSLGQGLEFLIYFQGNSAPDKSGLPSDRFSAERTGGSVSTLTIQRTQQEDSAVYLCAGSSSSYEQYFGPGTRLTVT.

The sample holds a few counts of this clonotype. The gene calls are TRBV6-5 and TRBJ2-7, with D perhaps matching TRBD1 (5 bases). The CDR3 is 15 amino acids. Germline V gives CDR1 MNHEY, CDR2 SVGAGI. The V gene lost 5 bases and the J gene lost 7 bases, with 21 bases spanning the gap. The CDR3 here is CASSHERGLWEEQYF. Written as DNA, the CDR3 is TGTGCCAGCAGTCATGAAAGGGGTTTATGGGAAGAGCAGTACTTC.

This clonotype was observed a few times. The chain combines TRBV7-9 with TRBJ2-1, with 7 positions matching TRBD2. This CDR3 has 14 amino acids. The germline CDR1 and CDR2 sequences are SEHNR and FQNEAQ (reference sequence). Trimming removed 5 bases from V and 8 bases from J; junction bases left unmatched: 9. The CDR3 region has the DNA TGTGCCAGCAGCCCCTGGACTAGTTTCCATGAGCAGTTCTTC. Its protein product is CASSPWTSFHEQFF. The variable domain in full, completed from reference TRBV7-9 and TRBJ2-1, reads DTGVSQNPRHKITKRGQNVTFRCDPISEHNRLYWYRQTLGQGPEFLTYFQNEAQLEKSRLLSDRFSAERPKGSFSTLEIQRTEQGDSAMYLCASSPWTSFHEQFFGPGTRLTVL.

The chain couples TRBV5-5 to TRBJ2-7; maybe TRBD2 (5 bases). Germline CDR1 and CDR2: SGHKS and YYEKEE (reference sequence). The length of the CDR3 is 13 residues. V shed 0 bases and J shed 4 bases, with 8 bases lying between them. CDR3 sequence: CASSLALVYEQYF. CDR3 nucleotides: TGTGCCAGCAGCTTGGCACTAGTTTACGAGCAGTACTTC.

The V gene is TRBV5-5, the J gene TRBJ2-7, with D tentatively TRBD2 (5 bases). CDR3 length: 12 residues. Germline V gives CDR1 SGHKS, CDR2 YYEKEE (reference sequence). V was shortened by 4 bases and J by 5 bases, with 10 bases between the two germline ends. CDR3 residues: CASSGDGDEQYF. Here the CDR3 DNA reads TGTGCCAGCAGCGGCGACGGGGACGAGCAGTACTTC. The complete variable domain, with remaining parts taken from reference TRBV5-5 and TRBJ2-7, reads DAGVTQSPTHLIKTRGQQVTLRCSPISGHKSVSWYQQVLGQGPQFIFQYYEKEERGRGNFPDRFSARQFPNYSSELNVNALLLGDSALYLCASSGDGDEQYFGPGTRLTVT.

In its sample, this clonotype was seen many times. The chain couples TRBV29-1 to TRBJ2-5; 7 nucleotides agree with TRBD2. Germline CDR1 is SQVTM and CDR2 is ANQGSEA. The V gene end was trimmed by 6 bases and the J gene end by 5 bases; junction bases not matched to a gene: 15. CDR3 size: 15 residues. The CDR3: CSVPGLAGDWETQYF. The CDR3 nucleotides are TGCAGCGTGCCAGGTCTGGCGGGAGATTGGGAGACCCAGTACTTC.

This chain links TRBV4-3 with TRBJ2-1; 8 bases fit TRBD2. This CDR3 region has 18 residues. Germline V gene data show CDR1 as LGHNA and CDR2 as YSLEER. With V trimmed by 0 bases and J by 3 bases, 10 bases remained unmatched. The CDR3, as DNA: TGCGCCAGCAGCCAAGATCCCCCGGGACTAGTAGTCTACAATGAGCAGTTCTTC. The encoded protein is CASSQDPPGLVVYNEQFF.

In this sample, this clonotype turned up a few times. This chain links TRBV19 with TRBJ2-7, with D unclear. The V and J ends lost 7 bases and 2 bases respectively, with 15 bases between them. The CDR3 runs 14 residues. Germline V gene lookup returns CDR1 LNHDA and CDR2 SQIVND (reference sequence). This CDR3 is CASKITTFAYEQYF. CDR3 sequence (DNA): TGTGCCAGTAAAATAACAACTTTCGCCTACGAGCAGTACTTC.

In this sample, this clonotype turned up a few times. The rearrangement links TRBV11-2 to TRBJ2-1, with 10 bases that match TRBD2. This CDR3 spans 16 amino acids. The J segment lost 7 bases and the V segment lost 3 bases, leaving 9 bases of the junction unmatched. CDR1 is SGHAT, CDR2 FQNNGV, per germline. The CDR3 region is CASSFHLAGVLNEQFF. The CDR3 DNA reads TGTGCCAGCAGCTTCCACCTAGCGGGAGTCTTAAATGAGCAGTTCTTC.

A remark on this clonotype: A read error is possible here, since a much larger clone lies one base away. The genes are TRBV5-1 and TRBJ2-1, with 8 bases matching TRBD1. The CDR3 has 16 amino acids. Germline CDR1 and CDR2: SGHRS and YFSETQ. CDR3 nucleotides: TGCGTCAGCAGCGCAGACAGGGGTGGATCCTACAATGAGCAGTTCTTC. Its translation is CVSSADRGGSYNEQFF.

Points on this clonotype: A read error may account for a junction end that differs from germline. V and J are TRBV7-2 and TRBJ2-3; 11 nucleotides agree with TRBD2. CDR1 and CDR2 (germline): SGHTA, FQGNSA. This CDR3 comprises 15 residues. The CDR3 protein is CASRLDTSGGDTPYF. The CDR3 DNA reads TGTGCCAGCCGCTTAGACACTAGCGGGGGAGATACGCCGTATTTT. Looking up the rest from reference TRBV7-2 and TRBJ2-3 gives the full variable domain: GAGVSQSPSNKVTEKGKDVELRCDPISGHTALYWYRQSLGQGLEFLIYFQGNSAPDKSGLPSDRFSAERTGGSVSTLTIQRTQQEDSAVYLCASRLDTSGGDTPYFGPGTRLTVL.

For this clonotype: A much larger clone is a single base away; this may be a read error. The chain uses TRBV30 and TRBJ2-1, with D tentatively TRBD1 (6 bases). This CDR3 has 13 amino acids. CDR1 is GTSNPN, CDR2 SVGIG, per germline (reference sequence). Trimming shortened V by 5 bases and J by 2 bases, and 10 bases separated the two germline ends. Here the CDR3 reads CAWAGQPYNEQFF. CDR3 DNA: TGTGCCTGGGCCGGACAGCCCTACAATGAGCAGTTCTTC.

This clonotype was seen at least ten times. The chain combines TRBV29-1 with TRBJ1-2; the D gene is possibly TRBD1 (6 bases). V dropped 0 bases and J dropped 7 bases, with 21 bases sitting between them. From germline, CDR1 is SQVTM and CDR2 ANQGSEA. The CDR3 loop spans 16 amino acids. CDR3 region: CSVEDPGGRNYGGYTF. For the CDR3, the DNA is TGCAGCGTTGAAGATCCGGGGGGCAGGAACTATGGTGGCTACACCTTC.